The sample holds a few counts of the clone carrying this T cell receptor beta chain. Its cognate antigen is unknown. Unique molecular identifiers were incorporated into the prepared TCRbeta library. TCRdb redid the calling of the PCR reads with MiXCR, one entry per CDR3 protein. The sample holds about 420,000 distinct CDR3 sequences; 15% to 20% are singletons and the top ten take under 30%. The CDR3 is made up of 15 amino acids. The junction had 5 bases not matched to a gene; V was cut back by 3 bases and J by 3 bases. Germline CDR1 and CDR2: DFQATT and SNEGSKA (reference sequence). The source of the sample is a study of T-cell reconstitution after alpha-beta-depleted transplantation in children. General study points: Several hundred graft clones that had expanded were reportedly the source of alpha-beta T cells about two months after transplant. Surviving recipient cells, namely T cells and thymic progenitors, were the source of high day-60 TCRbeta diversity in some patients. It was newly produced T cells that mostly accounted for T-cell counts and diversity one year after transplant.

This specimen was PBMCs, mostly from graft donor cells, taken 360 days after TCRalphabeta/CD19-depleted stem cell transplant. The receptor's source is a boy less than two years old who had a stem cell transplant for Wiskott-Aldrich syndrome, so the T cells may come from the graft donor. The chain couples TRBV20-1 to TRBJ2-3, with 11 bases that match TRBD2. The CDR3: CSASILAGVTDTQYF. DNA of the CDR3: TGCAGTGCTAGTATACTAGCGGGAGTTACAGATACGCAGTATTTT.